The 15 T cell receptor beta chains below come from one sample, sequenced in a study of blood T cell repertoires in COVID-19. The table came from immunoSEQ multiplex PCR; TCRdb's copy has only in-frame clones and leaves some out. The data show approximately 300,000 clones, 80% to 95% seen once. The sequencing input was peripheral blood. Receptors were obtained from a woman aged 25 to 39 with COVID-19, enrolled during active disease.

This clone was observed once. The V call is TRBV3-1 (or the pseudogene TRBV3-2), the J call TRBJ2-6; tentatively, D is TRBD2 (5 bases). The germline V and J ends were trimmed by 3 bases and 2 bases, with 8 bases remaining between them. Germline CDR1 LGHDT, CDR2 YNNKEL (reference sequence). CDR3 length: 15 residues. The CDR3 region is CASSQRGPGANVLTF. CDR3 DNA sequence: TGTGCCAGCAGCCAGAGAGGGCCTGGGGCCAACGTCCTGACTTTC.

V usage is TRBV5-5 and J usage is TRBJ1-1; perhaps TRBD1 as D (6 bases). V lost 4 bases and J 0 bases, leaving 10 bases between the germline ends. The germline V gene has CDR1 SGHKS and CDR2 YYEKEE (reference sequence). This CDR3 has 14 amino acids. This CDR3 is CASSPGHLNTEAFF. The DNA of the CDR3 is TGTGCCAGCAGCCCGGGACACTTGAACACTGAAGCTTTCTTT.

The table lists this clone with a few counts. The chain is built from TRBV5-6 and TRBJ2-1, with 8 bases identical to TRBD2. This CDR3 is 14 amino acids long. Germline CDR1 SGHDT, CDR2 YYEEEE. V shed 7 bases and J 12 bases; nucleotides not matched to a gene: 15. For the CDR3, the DNA is TGTGCCAGCGCGCACGTGGGGCGGGAGGATCGGCAGTTCTTC. This sequence encodes CASAHVGREDRQFF. Using reference TRBV5-6 and TRBJ2-1 for the parts outside the CDR3, the full variable domain is DAGVTQSPTHLIKTRGQQVTLRCSPKSGHDTVSWYQQALGQGPQFIFQYYEEEERQRGNFPDRFSGHQFPNYSSELNVNALLLGDSALYLCASAHVGREDRQFFGPGTRLTVL.

This chain joins TRBV20-1 and TRBJ1-1; no clear D gene. CDR1 and CDR2 (germline): DFQATT, SNEGSKA (reference sequence). V was clipped by 3 bases and J by 7 bases, with 12 bases between them. The CDR3 is 12 residues long. The CDR3 DNA follows: TGCAGTGCTAGTGCCCCGCGGGATGAAGCTTTCTTT. Its translation is CSASAPRDEAFF.

This clone was picked up a small number of times. Other DNA sequences of this sample code for an identical CDR3. Here the CDR3 DNA reads TGTGCCAGCAGTTACTCGGGAGGCTATAATTCACCCCTCCACTTT. This codes for CASSYSGGYNSPLHF. V and J are TRBV6-5 and TRBJ1-6; D is unclear. The length of the CDR3 is 15 residues. CDR1 is MNHEY and CDR2 is SVGAGI in the germline V gene. V lost 0 bases to trimming and J lost 3 bases, with 6 bases between them.

The V and J genes are TRBV5-1 and TRBJ2-2, with unresolved D. CDR3 length: 13 amino acids. Per germline, CDR1 SGHRS and CDR2 YFSETQ. Trimming left V 0 bases short and J 7 bases short, with 7 bases between. CDR3 residues: CASSLVESGELFF. CDR3 sequence (DNA): TGCGCCAGCAGCTTGGTGGAGAGCGGGGAGCTGTTTTTT.

The chain joins TRBV4-1 to TRBJ1-2; no clear D gene. The CDR3 totals 12 residues. The V gene lost 1 base and the J gene lost 12 bases, with 12 bases spanning the gap. From germline, CDR1 is MGHRA and CDR2 YSYEKL. This chain's CDR3 is CASSQVNQAHTF. The CDR3 nucleotides are TGCGCCAGCAGCCAAGTAAACCAGGCCCACACCTTC.

J is TRBJ1-1 and V is TRBV7-9, with 7 bases fitting TRBD1. The CDR3 has 14 amino acids. V gave up 2 bases and J gave up 5 bases; unmatched junction bases: 5. Germline V gives CDR1 SEHNR, CDR2 FQNEAQ (reference sequence). CDR3 loop: CASSLRSGGTEAFF. In DNA form, the CDR3 reads TGTGCCAGCAGCTTAAGGTCAGGGGGGACTGAAGCTTTCTTT.

The chain uses TRBV4-1 and TRBJ2-5, with 10 bases matching TRBD2. This CDR3 is 15 amino acids long. Germline V CDR1 and CDR2: MGHRA, YSYEKL. Unmatched junction bases numbered 7, after V lost 4 bases and J lost 5 bases. CDR3 nucleotide sequence: TGCGCCAGCAGCCGATCTAGCGGGAGAGGGGAGACCCAGTACTTC. It translates to CASSRSSGRGETQYF.

CDR3 amino acids: CASLQQGIGTEAFF. As DNA, the CDR3 is TGTGCCAGCTTACAACAGGGCATTGGCACTGAAGCTTTCTTT. The chain recombines TRBV28 with TRBJ1-1, with a tentative D call TRBD1 (6 bases). V shed 8 bases and J shed 4 bases, with 17 bases lying between them. The CDR3 totals 14 residues. CDR1 is MDHEN and CDR2 is SYDVKM in the germline V gene.

The J gene is TRBJ2-2, the V gene TRBV6-6; 11 bases are shared with TRBD1. The CDR3 is 16 residues long. With 4 bases clipped from V and 7 bases from J, the junction kept 8 bases outside the gene matches. In germline, CDR1 is MNHNY, CDR2 SVGAGI (reference sequence). The CDR3 nucleotides read TGTGCCAGCAGTTTTCGGACAGGGGGCGATGTCGGGGAGCTGTTTTTT. Protein product: CASSFRTGGDVGELFF.

The chain recombines TRBV5-1 with TRBJ2-5, with 8 nucleotides matching TRBD1. The CDR3 is 15 residues long. Germline lookup yields CDR1 SGHRS and CDR2 YFSETQ. Germline trimming cut 0 bases from V and 1 base from J; bases unmatched to any gene: 2. The CDR3 DNA is TGCGCCAGCAGCTTGGGACAGGGGTCCCAAGAGACCCAGTACTTC. It codes for CASSLGQGSQETQYF.

The rearrangement joins TRBV27 to TRBJ1-2, with 9 nucleotides matching TRBD1. The CDR3 extends over 19 amino acids. J lost 2 bases, V lost 5 bases, and 18 bases had no gene match. Germline V lookup: CDR1 MNHEY, CDR2 SMNVEV (reference sequence). The CDR3 nucleotides read TGTGCCAGCAGTCCCCGTTTCCTCGGACAGGGGATCTTAAACTATGGCTACACCTTC. Translating gives CASSPRFLGQGILNYGYTF.

This clone was counted between two and nine times. The rearrangement uses TRBV3-1 (or the pseudogene TRBV3-2) and TRBJ2-1, with 8 bases that match TRBD2. The CDR3 is 14 amino acids. The V and J ends lost 3 bases and 12 bases, in that order; junction bases with no gene match: 10. In germline, CDR1 is LGHDT, CDR2 YNNKEL (reference sequence). The CDR3 loop reads CASSQPTRGGAQFF. CDR3 DNA sequence: TGTGCCAGCAGCCAGCCGACCCGGGGGGGGGCGCAGTTCTTC.

This sequence joins TRBV21-1 and TRBJ1-2; TRBD1, the D gene given by the table, was not confirmed from the DNA. TRBV21-1 is termed a pseudogene. This CDR3 has 15 amino acids. DNA of the CDR3: TGTGCCAGCAGCTGGATAAGAGGGACAGGGTACGGCTACACCTTC. Encoded protein: CASSWIRGTGYGYTF.